This passage covers 5 T cell receptor beta chains from one sample sequenced in a study of T-cell memory formation after mild COVID-19. TCRdb reprocessed the 5' RACE reads with MiXCR, giving one entry per CDR3 protein. The table records some 210,000 distinct CDR3 sequences, 27% of them present only once. The source material was PBMCs or a T cell subset sorted from them (not recorded which). The receptor set was obtained from an adult woman who had mild COVID-19 (a few samples of this study predate the infection). Cell type and time point are not known.

This clonotype was seen only a few times. The chain employs TRBV7-9 and TRBJ2-1; 8 nucleotides agree with TRBD2. After removal of 1 base from V and 4 bases from J, the junction contained 6 bases not matched to a gene. The CDR3 loop spans 16 amino acids. CDR1 and CDR2 (germline): SEHNR, FQNEAQ (reference sequence). The CDR3 is CASSLVLAERYNEQFF. The CDR3 DNA reads as TGTGCCAGCAGCTTAGTACTAGCGGAGAGGTACAATGAGCAGTTCTTC.

The J gene is TRBJ1-1, the V gene TRBV9; D remains ambiguous. The germline CDR1 and CDR2 sequences are SGDLS and YYNGEE. Trimming removed 3 bases from V and 0 bases from J, with 6 bases in between. The CDR3 length is 13 residues. CDR3 protein: CASSASVNTEAFF. The CDR3 bases are TGTGCCAGCAGCGCTTCGGTGAACACTGAAGCTTTCTTT.

The gene calls are TRBV21-1 and TRBJ2-5; the DNA was not compared with TRBD1, the D call given in the table. TRBV21-1 is a known pseudogene. The CDR3 runs to 16 residues. The CDR3 DNA follows: TGTGCCAGCATCTCAGGAGCAGGGGCGCGAGGGGAGACCCAGTACTTC. This codes for CASISGAGARGETQYF.

This clonotype was counted only a few times. This chain connects TRBV4-2 to TRBJ2-3, with 8 bases that match TRBD2. The V gene end was trimmed by 0 bases and the J gene end by 3 bases; junction bases not matched to a gene: 11. CDR1 and CDR2 (germline): LGHNA, YNFKEQ. The CDR3 sequence is 18 residues long. As DNA, the CDR3 is TGTGCCAGCAGCCAAGATCTGGGACTAGGCTTTAGAACAGATACGCAGTATTTT. It specifies CASSQDLGLGFRTDTQYF.

The genes are TRBV5-6 and TRBJ2-7; D is perhaps TRBD1 (6 bases). CDR3 length: 13 amino acids. The V end lost 2 bases, the J end lost 5 bases, and 11 bases lay between the germline ends. Germline loops: CDR1 SGHDT, CDR2 YYEEEE. DNA of the CDR3: TGTGCCAGCAGCTTATCAGGGGATGACGAGCAGTACTTC. This sequence encodes CASSLSGDDEQYF. Using reference TRBV5-6 and TRBJ2-7 for the parts outside the CDR3, the full variable domain is DAGVTQSPTHLIKTRGQQVTLRCSPKSGHDTVSWYQQALGQGPQFIFQYYEEEERQRGNFPDRFSGHQFPNYSSELNVNALLLGDSALYLCASSLSGDDEQYFGPGTRLTVT.